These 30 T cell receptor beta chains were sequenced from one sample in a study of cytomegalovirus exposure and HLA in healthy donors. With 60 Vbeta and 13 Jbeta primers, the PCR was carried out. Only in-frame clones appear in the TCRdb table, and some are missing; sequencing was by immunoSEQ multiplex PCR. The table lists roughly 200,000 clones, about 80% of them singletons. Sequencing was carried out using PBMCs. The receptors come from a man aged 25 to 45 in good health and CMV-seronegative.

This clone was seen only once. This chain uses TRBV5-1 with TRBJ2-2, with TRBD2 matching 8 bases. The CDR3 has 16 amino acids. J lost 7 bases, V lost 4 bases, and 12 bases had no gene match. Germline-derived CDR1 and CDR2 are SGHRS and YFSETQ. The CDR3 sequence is CASSPGGAGDHGELFF. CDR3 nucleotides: TGCGCCAGCAGCCCCGGGGGAGCGGGAGATCACGGGGAGCTGTTTTTT.

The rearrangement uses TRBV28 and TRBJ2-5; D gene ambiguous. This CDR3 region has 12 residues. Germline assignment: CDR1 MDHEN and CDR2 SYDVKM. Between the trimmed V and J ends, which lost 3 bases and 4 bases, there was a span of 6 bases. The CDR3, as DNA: TGTGCCAGCAGTTTCCTACGAGAGACCCAGTACTTC. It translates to CASSFLRETQYF.

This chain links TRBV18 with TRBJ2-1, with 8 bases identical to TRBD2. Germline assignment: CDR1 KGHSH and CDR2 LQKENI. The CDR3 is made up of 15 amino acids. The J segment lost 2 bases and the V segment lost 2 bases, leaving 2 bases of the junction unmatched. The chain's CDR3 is CASSPIAGPYNEQFF. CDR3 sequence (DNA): TGTGCCAGCTCACCAATAGCGGGGCCCTACAATGAGCAGTTCTTC.

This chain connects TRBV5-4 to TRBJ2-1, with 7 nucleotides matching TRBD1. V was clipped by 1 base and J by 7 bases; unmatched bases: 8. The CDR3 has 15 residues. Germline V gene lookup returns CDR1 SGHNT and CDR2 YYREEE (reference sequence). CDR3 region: CASSLLETGLNEQFF. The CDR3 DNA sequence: TGTGCCAGCAGCTTGCTTGAGACAGGGTTGAATGAGCAGTTCTTC.

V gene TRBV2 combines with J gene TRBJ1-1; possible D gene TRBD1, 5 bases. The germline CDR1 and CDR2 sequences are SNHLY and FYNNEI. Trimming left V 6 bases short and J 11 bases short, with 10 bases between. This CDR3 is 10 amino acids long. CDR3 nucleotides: TGTGCCAGCAGCAGGAGGGACGCTTTCTTT. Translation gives CASSRRDAFF.

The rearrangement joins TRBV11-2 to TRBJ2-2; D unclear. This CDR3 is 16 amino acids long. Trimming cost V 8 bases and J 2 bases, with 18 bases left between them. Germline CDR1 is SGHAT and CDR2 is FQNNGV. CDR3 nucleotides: TGTGCCAGCGGCGCGGCCCCCGTGGTTAACACCGGGGAGCTGTTTTTT. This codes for CASGAAPVVNTGELFF.

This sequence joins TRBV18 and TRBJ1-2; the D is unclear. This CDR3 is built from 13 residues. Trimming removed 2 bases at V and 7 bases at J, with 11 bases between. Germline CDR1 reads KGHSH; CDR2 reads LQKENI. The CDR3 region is CASSPVGGSGYTF. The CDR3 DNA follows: TGTGCCAGCTCACCAGTGGGAGGCAGTGGCTACACCTTC.

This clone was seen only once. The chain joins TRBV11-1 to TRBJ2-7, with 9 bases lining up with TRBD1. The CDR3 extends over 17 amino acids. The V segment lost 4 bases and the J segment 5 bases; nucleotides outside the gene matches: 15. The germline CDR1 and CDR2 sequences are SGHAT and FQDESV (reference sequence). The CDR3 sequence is CASSSRGNRGPFDEQYF. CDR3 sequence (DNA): TGTGCCAGCAGCTCCAGGGGAAACAGGGGGCCCTTCGACGAGCAGTACTTC.

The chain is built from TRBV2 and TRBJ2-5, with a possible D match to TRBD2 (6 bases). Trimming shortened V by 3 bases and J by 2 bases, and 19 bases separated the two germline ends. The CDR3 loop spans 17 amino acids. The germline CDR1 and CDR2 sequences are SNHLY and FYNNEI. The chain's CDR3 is CASSDLGWGGGQETQYF. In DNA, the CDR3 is TGTGCCAGCAGTGACCTAGGTTGGGGAGGTGGGCAAGAGACCCAGTACTTC. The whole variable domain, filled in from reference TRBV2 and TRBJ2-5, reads EPEVTQTPSHQVTQMGQEVILRCVPISNHLYFYWYRQILGQKVEFLVSFYNNEISEKSEIFDDQFSVERPDGSNFTLKIRSTKLEDSAMYFCASSDLGWGGGQETQYFGPGTRLLVL.

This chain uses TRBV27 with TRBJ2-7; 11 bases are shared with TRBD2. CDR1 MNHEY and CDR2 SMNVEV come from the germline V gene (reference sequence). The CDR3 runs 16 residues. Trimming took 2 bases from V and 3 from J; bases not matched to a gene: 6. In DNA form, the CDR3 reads TGTGCCAGCAGTTTAATGACTAGCGGGGCCGTCTACGAGCAGTACTTC. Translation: CASSLMTSGAVYEQYF.

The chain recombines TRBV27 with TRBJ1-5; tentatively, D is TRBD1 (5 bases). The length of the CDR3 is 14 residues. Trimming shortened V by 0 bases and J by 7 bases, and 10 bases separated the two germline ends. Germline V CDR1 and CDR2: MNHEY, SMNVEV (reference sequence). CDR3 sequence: CASSLSWQGQPQHF. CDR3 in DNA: TGTGCCAGCAGTTTATCGTGGCAGGGACAGCCCCAGCATTTT.

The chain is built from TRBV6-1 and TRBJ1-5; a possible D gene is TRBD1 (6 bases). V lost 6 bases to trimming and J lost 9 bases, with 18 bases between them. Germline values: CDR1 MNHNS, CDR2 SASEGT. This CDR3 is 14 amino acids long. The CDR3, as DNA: TGTGCCAGCAGGGTAGGACAGCCATCTGGGCCCCAGCATTTT. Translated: CASRVGQPSGPQHF.

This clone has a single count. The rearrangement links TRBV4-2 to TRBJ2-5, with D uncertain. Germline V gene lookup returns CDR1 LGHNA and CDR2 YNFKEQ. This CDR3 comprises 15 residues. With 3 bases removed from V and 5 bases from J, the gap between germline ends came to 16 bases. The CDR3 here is CASSQEATYMETQYF. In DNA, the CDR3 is TGTGCCAGCAGCCAGGAAGCGACTTATATGGAGACCCAGTACTTC.

The CDR3 nucleotides read TGTGCCAGCAGTGCTCAGGGGGCTTTGCTGGAGCAGTTCTTC. Translated, it gives CASSAQGALLEQFF. The V call is TRBV2, the J call TRBJ2-1; 8 bases map to TRBD1. Trimming removed 4 bases from V and 10 bases from J; junction bases left unmatched: 9. The CDR3 is made up of 14 amino acids. CDR1 is SNHLY and CDR2 is FYNNEI in the germline V gene.

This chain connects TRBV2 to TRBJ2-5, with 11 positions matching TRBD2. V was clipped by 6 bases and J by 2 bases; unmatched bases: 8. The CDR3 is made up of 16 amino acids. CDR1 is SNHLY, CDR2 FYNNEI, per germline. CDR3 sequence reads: CASSGGGLAEQETQYF. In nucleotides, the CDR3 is TGTGCCAGCAGCGGGGGGGGACTAGCGGAACAAGAGACCCAGTACTTC.

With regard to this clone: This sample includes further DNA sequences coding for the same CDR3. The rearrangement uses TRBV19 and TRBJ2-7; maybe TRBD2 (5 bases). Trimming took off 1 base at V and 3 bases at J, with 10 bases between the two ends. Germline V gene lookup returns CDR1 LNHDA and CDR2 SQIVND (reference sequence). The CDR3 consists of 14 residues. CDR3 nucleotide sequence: TGTGCCAGTAGTATAGGACAAGGGAGCTACGAGCAGTACTTC. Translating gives CASSIGQGSYEQYF.

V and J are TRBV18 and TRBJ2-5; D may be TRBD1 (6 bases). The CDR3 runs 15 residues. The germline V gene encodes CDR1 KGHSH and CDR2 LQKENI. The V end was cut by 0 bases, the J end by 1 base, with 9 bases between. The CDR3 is CASSPPTGIQETQYF. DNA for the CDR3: TGTGCCAGCTCACCACCAACAGGGATCCAAGAGACCCAGTACTTC.

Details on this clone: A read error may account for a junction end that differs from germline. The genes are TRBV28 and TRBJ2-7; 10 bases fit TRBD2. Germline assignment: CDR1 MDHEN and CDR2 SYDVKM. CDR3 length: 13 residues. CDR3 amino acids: CASSLQAGGLLAF. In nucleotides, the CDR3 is TGTGCCAGCAGTTTACAAGCGGGAGGGCTCTTGGCATTT.

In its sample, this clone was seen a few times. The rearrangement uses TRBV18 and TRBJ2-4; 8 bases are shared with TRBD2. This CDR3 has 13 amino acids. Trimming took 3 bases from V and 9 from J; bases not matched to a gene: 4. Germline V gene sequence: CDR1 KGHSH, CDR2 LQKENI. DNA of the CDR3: TGTGCCAGCTCACCGGGACTAGAGAGCATTCAGTACTTC. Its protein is CASSPGLESIQYF.

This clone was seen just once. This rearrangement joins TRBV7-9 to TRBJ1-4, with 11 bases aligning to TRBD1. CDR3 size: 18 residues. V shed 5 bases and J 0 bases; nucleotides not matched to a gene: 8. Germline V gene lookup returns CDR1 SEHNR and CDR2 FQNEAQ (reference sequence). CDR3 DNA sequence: TGTGCCAGCAGCGCGGAGGGACAGGGGGGTGCAACTAATGAAAAACTGTTTTTT. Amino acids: CASSAEGQGGATNEKLFF.

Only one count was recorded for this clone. CDR3 protein: CASSYSRTQYF. CDR3 nucleotide sequence: TGTGCCAGCAGTTACTCGCGGACCCAGTACTTC. The genes are TRBV6-5 and TRBJ2-5; D gene uncertain. The germline V and J ends were trimmed by 0 bases and 7 bases, with 3 bases remaining between them. The CDR3 runs 11 residues. The germline gives CDR1 MNHEY, CDR2 SVGAGI.

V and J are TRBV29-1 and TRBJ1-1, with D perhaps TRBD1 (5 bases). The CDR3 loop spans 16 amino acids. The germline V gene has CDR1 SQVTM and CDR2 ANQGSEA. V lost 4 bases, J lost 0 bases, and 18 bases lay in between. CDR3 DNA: TGCAGCGTTGGTGGACACCCTGAGAGTGTGAACACTGAAGCTTTCTTT. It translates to CSVGGHPESVNTEAFF.

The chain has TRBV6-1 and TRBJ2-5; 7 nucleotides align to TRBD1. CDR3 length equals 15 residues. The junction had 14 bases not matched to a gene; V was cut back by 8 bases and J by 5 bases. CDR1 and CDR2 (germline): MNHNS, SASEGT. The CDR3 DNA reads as TGTGCCAGCGTATTACGAGGGGGCGACTGGGAGACCCAGTACTTC. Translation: CASVLRGGDWETQYF.

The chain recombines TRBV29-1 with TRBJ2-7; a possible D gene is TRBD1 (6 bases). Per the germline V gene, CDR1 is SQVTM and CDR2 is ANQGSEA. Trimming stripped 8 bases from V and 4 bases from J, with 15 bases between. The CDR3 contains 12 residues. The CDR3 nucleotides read TGCAGCACTATGGGGGCCTCATACGAGCAGTACTTC. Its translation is CSTMGASYEQYF.

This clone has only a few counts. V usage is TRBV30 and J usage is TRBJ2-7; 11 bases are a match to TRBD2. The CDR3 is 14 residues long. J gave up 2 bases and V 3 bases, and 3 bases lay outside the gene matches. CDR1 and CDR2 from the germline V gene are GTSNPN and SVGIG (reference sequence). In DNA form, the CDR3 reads TGTGCCTGGAGCGGACTAGCGGGCCCCTACGAGCAGTACTTC. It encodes CAWSGLAGPYEQYF.

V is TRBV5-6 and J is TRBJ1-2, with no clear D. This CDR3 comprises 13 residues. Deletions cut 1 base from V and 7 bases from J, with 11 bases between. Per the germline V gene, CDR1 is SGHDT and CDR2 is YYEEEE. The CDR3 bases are TGTGCCAGCAGCTTGCAACAGATTGGTGGCTACACCTTC. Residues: CASSLQQIGGYTF.

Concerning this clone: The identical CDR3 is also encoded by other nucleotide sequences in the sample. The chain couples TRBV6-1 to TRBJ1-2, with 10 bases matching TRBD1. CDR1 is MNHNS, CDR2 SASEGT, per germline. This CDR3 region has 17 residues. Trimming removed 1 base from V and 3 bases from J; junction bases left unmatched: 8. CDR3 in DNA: TGTGCCAGCAGTGAAGACGGTGGGACAGGGGCTCACTATGGCTACACCTTC. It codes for CASSEDGGTGAHYGYTF.

CDR3 region: CASRLQGARDEQYF. The CDR3 nucleotides are TGTGCCAGTAGACTACAGGGGGCAAGGGACGAGCAGTACTTC. The V gene is TRBV19, the J gene TRBJ2-7; 9 bases are a match to TRBD1. The V segment lost 6 bases and the J segment 5 bases; nucleotides outside the gene matches: 8. CDR3 length: 14 residues. Per the germline V gene, CDR1 is LNHDA and CDR2 is SQIVND (reference sequence).

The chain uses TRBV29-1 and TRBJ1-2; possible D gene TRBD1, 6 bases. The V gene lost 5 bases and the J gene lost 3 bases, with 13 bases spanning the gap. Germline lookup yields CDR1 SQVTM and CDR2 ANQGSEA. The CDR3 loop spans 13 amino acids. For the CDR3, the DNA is TGCAGCGTTTCGACAGGTTGGGACTATGGCTACACCTTC. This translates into CSVSTGWDYGYTF.

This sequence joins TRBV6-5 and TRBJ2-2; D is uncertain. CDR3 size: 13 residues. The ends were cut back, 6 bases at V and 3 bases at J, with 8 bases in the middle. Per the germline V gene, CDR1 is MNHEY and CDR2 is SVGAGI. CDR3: CASSREDTGELFF. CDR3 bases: TGTGCCAGCAGCCGTGAGGACACCGGGGAGCTGTTTTTT.